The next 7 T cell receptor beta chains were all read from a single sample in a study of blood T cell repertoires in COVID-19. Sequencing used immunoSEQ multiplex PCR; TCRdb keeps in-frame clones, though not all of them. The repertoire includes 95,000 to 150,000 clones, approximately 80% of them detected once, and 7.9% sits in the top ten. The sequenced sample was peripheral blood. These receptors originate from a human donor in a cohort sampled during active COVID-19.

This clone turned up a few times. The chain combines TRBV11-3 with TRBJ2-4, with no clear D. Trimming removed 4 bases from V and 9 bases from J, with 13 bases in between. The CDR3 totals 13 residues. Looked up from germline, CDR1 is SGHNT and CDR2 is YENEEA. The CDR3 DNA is TGTGCCAGCAGCTACTCAAGGAGTGGCATTCAGTACTTC. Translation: CASSYSRSGIQYF.

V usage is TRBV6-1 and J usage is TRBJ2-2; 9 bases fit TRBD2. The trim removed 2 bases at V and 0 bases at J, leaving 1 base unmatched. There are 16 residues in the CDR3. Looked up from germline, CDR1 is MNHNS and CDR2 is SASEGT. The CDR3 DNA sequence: TGTGCCAGCAGTGAACGCGGGGGGGCGAACACCGGGGAGCTGTTTTTT. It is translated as CASSERGGANTGELFF.

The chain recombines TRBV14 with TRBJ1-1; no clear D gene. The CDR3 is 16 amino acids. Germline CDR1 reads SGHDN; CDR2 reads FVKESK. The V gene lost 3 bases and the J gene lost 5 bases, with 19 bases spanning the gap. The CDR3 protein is CASSQGRFWGGTEAFF. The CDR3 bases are TGTGCCAGCAGCCAGGGAAGGTTTTGGGGAGGGACTGAAGCTTTCTTT.

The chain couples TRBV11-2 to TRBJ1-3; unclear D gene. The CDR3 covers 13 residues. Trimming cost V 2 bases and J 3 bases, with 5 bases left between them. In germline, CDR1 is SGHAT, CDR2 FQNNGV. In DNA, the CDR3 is TGTGCCAGCAGCTTAAATCTTGGAAACACCATATATTTT. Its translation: CASSLNLGNTIYF.

CDR3 amino acids: CASSLRVEQYF. The DNA of the CDR3 is TGTGCCAGCAGTCTGAGGGTCGAGCAGTACTTC. The chain has TRBV2 and TRBJ2-7, with a tentative D call TRBD2 (5 bases). Trimming shortened V by 5 bases and J by 6 bases, and 8 bases separated the two germline ends. The CDR3 is 11 residues long. The germline CDR1 and CDR2 sequences are SNHLY and FYNNEI. Complete variable domain (other parts from reference TRBV2 and TRBJ2-7): EPEVTQTPSHQVTQMGQEVILRCVPISNHLYFYWYRQILGQKVEFLVSFYNNEISEKSEIFDDQFSVERPDGSNFTLKIRSTKLEDSAMYFCASSLRVEQYFGPGTRLTVT.

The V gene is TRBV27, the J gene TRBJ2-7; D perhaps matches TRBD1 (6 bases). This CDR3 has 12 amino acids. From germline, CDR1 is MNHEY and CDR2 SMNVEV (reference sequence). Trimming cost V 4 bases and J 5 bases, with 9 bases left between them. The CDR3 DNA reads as TGTGCCAGCAGTTCCGGACAGAACGAGCAGTACTTC. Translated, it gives CASSSGQNEQYF.

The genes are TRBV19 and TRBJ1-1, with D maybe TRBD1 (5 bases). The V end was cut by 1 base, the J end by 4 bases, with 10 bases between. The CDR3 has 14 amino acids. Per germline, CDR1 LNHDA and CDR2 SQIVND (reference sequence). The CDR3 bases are TGTGCCAGTAGTATAGCCCAGGGCTTCACTGAAGCTTTCTTT. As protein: CASSIAQGFTEAFF.